This T cell receptor beta chain was profiled in a study of blood T cell repertoires in COVID-19. Study at large: The analysed material was cDNA or gDNA that came from T cells, B-cell-depleted T cells, or PBMCs.

Only in-frame clones appear in the TCRdb table, and some are missing; sequencing was by immunoSEQ multiplex PCR. The sample contains fewer than 500,000 clones, 86% of which appear only once. This clone was recorded only once. CDR1 is SGHRS, CDR2 YFSETQ, per germline. V lost 3 bases and J lost 0, with 15 bases in between. The CDR3 is 16 residues long. This chain joins TRBV5-1 and TRBJ1-1; perhaps TRBD1 as D (6 bases). The sequenced sample consisted of peripheral blood. This TCR came from a woman in her twenties or thirties with active or convalescent COVID-19. The CDR3 region is CASSWGHSDMNTEAFF. CDR3 bases: TGCGCCAGCAGCTGGGGACACAGTGACATGAACACTGAAGCTTTCTTT.